This TCR beta chain was recorded in a study of T cell changes during pregnancy in multiple sclerosis. The data were produced by immunoSEQ multiplex PCR, yet TCRdb's version contains in-frame clones alone and is incomplete. The sample records some 40,000 clones, roughly 93% being singletons. This clone occurred once. The V gene end was trimmed by 0 bases and the J gene end by 0 bases; junction bases not matched to a gene: 7. There are 18 residues in the CDR3. Per germline, CDR1 LNHDA and CDR2 SQIVND (reference sequence). This TCR derives from a female donor with multiple sclerosis, enrolled in a pregnancy study. V and J are TRBV19 and TRBJ2-4, with TRBD2 matching over 8 bases. The material sequenced was CD4+ T cells from peripheral blood mononuclear cells, taken after pregnancy. The CDR3 region is CASSIDREGSLAKNIQYF. DNA of the CDR3: TGTGCCAGTAGTATAGATCGGGAGGGGTCTCTAGCCAAAAACATTCAGTACTTC.